The 15 T cell receptor beta chains below were found in one sample sequenced in a study of blood T cell repertoires in COVID-19. Repertoires were generated with immunoSEQ multiplex PCR, while TCRdb's copy carries only in-frame clones and drops some. The sample includes fewer than 45,000 clones, around 91% seen only once; the top ten take approximately 26%. The sequencing sample was made of peripheral blood. The receptors originated from a man in his sixties with active or convalescent COVID-19.

The chain has TRBV27 and TRBJ1-5, with D perhaps matching TRBD1 (5 bases). Germline V gene sequence: CDR1 MNHEY, CDR2 SMNVEV (reference sequence). Between the trimmed V and J ends, which lost 4 bases and 10 bases, there was a span of 11 bases. The CDR3 runs 12 residues. CDR3 DNA sequence: TGTGCCAGCAGTTCTTTCGGACAACCCCAGCATTTT. Protein sequence: CASSSFGQPQHF.

This clone was counted between two and nine times. This rearrangement joins TRBV7-9 to TRBJ2-7; 10 positions match TRBD2. The J segment lost 7 bases and the V segment lost 3 bases, leaving 9 bases of the junction unmatched. Germline V gene data show CDR1 as SEHNR and CDR2 as FQNEAQ (reference sequence). This CDR3 has 15 residues. CDR3 nucleotides: TGTGCCAGCAGCTTTGGGACTAGCGCCGCTGTTGAGCAGTACTTC. It translates to CASSFGTSAAVEQYF.

The chain links TRBV15 to TRBJ1-2, with D maybe TRBD1 (5 bases). The CDR3 spans 14 residues. V was pared by 1 base and J by 2 bases, with 8 bases between. Germline loops: CDR1 LNHNV, CDR2 YYDKDF (reference sequence). This chain's CDR3 is CATSRGSGNYGYTF. CDR3 DNA sequence: TGTGCCACCAGCAGAGGCTCAGGGAACTATGGCTACACCTTC.

The rearrangement uses TRBV11-3 and TRBJ2-3; TRBD1 matches at 11 bases. Germline CDR1 reads SGHNT; CDR2 reads YENEEA. Germline trimming cut 4 bases from V and 5 bases from J; bases unmatched to any gene: 2. This CDR3 region has 14 residues. CDR3 amino acids: CASSSGTGGDTQYF. CDR3 nucleotides: TGTGCCAGCAGCTCGGGGACAGGGGGAGATACGCAGTATTTT.

The genes are TRBV5-1 and TRBJ2-2; tentatively, D is TRBD2 (6 bases). The CDR3 consists of 15 residues. Trimming left V 2 bases short and J 5 bases short, with 13 bases between. Looked up from germline, CDR1 is SGHRS and CDR2 is YFSETQ. The CDR3, as DNA: TGCGCCAGCAGCTTAGGGTCCCGGGGGACCGGGGAGCTGTTTTTT. Translation: CASSLGSRGTGELFF.

This clone occurred once. J is TRBJ2-5 and V is TRBV5-1; the match to TRBD1 covers 9 bases. This CDR3 spans 14 amino acids. CDR1 and CDR2 (germline): SGHRS, YFSETQ. V lost 3 bases to trimming and J lost 4 bases; unmatched junction nucleotides: 4. CDR3 in DNA: TGCGCCAGCAGCTACAGGGGGCGGGGAGAGACCCAGTACTTC. It translates to CASSYRGRGETQYF.

The rearrangement uses TRBV19 and TRBJ2-3; 13 nucleotides agree with TRBD2. This CDR3 region has 16 residues. V lost 6 bases and J lost 2; bases outside the gene matches: 5. Germline V gene data show CDR1 as LNHDA and CDR2 as SQIVND (reference sequence). In DNA form, the CDR3 reads TGTGCCAGTAGGGAGACTAGCGGGAGGCACACAGATACGCAGTATTTT. It translates to CASRETSGRHTDTQYF.

The chain carries TRBV6-5 and TRBJ2-7, with TRBD2 identical over 12 bases. This CDR3 is 16 amino acids long. Unmatched junction bases numbered 3, after V lost 0 bases and J lost 3 bases. Germline V gene data show CDR1 as MNHEY and CDR2 as SVGAGI. Here the CDR3 reads CASSYSKLAGGYEQYF. CDR3 bases: TGTGCCAGCAGTTACTCGAAACTAGCGGGAGGCTACGAGCAGTACTTC.

This clone has just a few counts. The chain employs TRBV6-6 and TRBJ1-5; D is possibly TRBD1 (6 bases). Trimming pared 5 bases from V and 0 bases from J, leaving 14 bases between. Germline CDR1 reads MNHNY; CDR2 reads SVGAGI (reference sequence). The CDR3 totals 16 residues. The CDR3 reads CASSGKGENSNQPQHF. CDR3 in DNA: TGTGCCAGCAGTGGGAAGGGGGAAAATAGCAATCAGCCCCAGCATTTT.

The rearrangement links TRBV29-1 to TRBJ1-1; no reliable D call. V lost 7 bases and J lost 4, with 10 bases in between. CDR3 length: 11 amino acids. Germline V gives CDR1 SQVTM, CDR2 ANQGSEA. This chain's CDR3 is CSALGGTEAFF. CDR3 nucleotides: TGCAGCGCCTTGGGAGGCACTGAAGCTTTCTTT.

J is TRBJ2-7 and V is TRBV6-5; D ambiguous. CDR3 length equals 14 residues. The germline V gene has CDR1 MNHEY and CDR2 SVGAGI. V was cut by 2 bases and J by 2 bases, with 10 bases left in between. In DNA form, the CDR3 reads TGTGCCAGCAGTTACGGGTTGGGCGCCTACGAGCAGTACTTC. Protein sequence: CASSYGLGAYEQYF.

Only one count was recorded for this clone. The chain couples TRBV19 to TRBJ2-2; D is undetermined. Per germline, CDR1 LNHDA and CDR2 SQIVND (reference sequence). V was pared by 1 base and J by 6 bases, with 9 bases between. The CDR3 length is 14 residues. The CDR3 DNA sequence: TGTGCCAGTAGTATAGTTTTCCGGTCCGGGGAGCTGTTTTTT. Translation gives CASSIVFRSGELFF.

The J gene is TRBJ2-7, the V gene TRBV5-4, with TRBD2 matching over 11 bases. There are 16 residues in the CDR3. Germline CDR1 SGHNT, CDR2 YYREEE (reference sequence). The trim removed 4 bases at V and 3 bases at J, leaving 9 bases unmatched. The CDR3, as DNA: TGTGCCAGCAGCAGACCCCTAGCGGGAGGTATCTACGAGCAGTACTTC. Its protein is CASSRPLAGGIYEQYF.

This chain joins TRBV15 and TRBJ1-3; D is uncertain. Germline CDR1 is LNHNV and CDR2 is YYDKDF (reference sequence). V was pared by 0 bases and J by 0 bases, with 3 bases between. This CDR3 is built from 14 residues. The CDR3 is CATSRDYSGNTIYF. CDR3 bases: TGTGCCACCAGCAGAGATTACTCTGGAAACACCATATATTTT.

The chain couples TRBV4-2 to TRBJ1-3; D perhaps matches TRBD1 (6 bases). This CDR3 region has 16 residues. Trimming took 2 bases from V and 0 from J, leaving 11 bases between them. CDR1 is LGHNA, CDR2 YNFKEQ, per germline. The DNA for the CDR3 is TGTGCCAGCAGCCAAAACAGGGCCGACTCTGGAAACACCATATATTTT. Amino acid sequence: CASSQNRADSGNTIYF.